This TCR beta chain was recorded in a study of regulatory T cells in long-lasting Graves disease. Time point noted: newly diagnosed GD, antithyroid drugs for less than 3 months. RNA extracted from PBMCs served as the sequencing template. According to the study, TCR beta libraries were built with iRepertoire HTBI primers and CDR3-region Arm-PCR. Via MiXCR, TCRdb re-called the multiplex PCR reads, giving one row per CDR3 protein. The table records fewer than 650,000 distinct CDR3 sequences, around 15% of them present only once. This CDR3 comprises 15 residues. The germline CDR1 and CDR2 sequences are SNHLY and FYNNEI. Deletions cut 3 bases from V and 0 bases from J, with 9 bases between. This clonotype showed up many times. These same data were also listed under a study on T cells in Graves' hyperthyroidism and ophthalmopathy.

This specimen consisted of peripheral blood mononuclear cells (PBMCs), obtained at new diagnosis, from a patient treated with antithyroid drugs. This chain links TRBV2 with TRBJ1-5; the D gene is possibly TRBD1 (6 bases). The sequence was obtained from a man aged 18-30 years with Graves disease. DNA for the CDR3: TGTGCCAGCAGTGATACAGGGACTAGCAATCAGCCCCAGCATTTT. Translation gives CASSDTGTSNQPQHF.